The rows below give T cell receptor beta chains drawn from one sample of a study of CD8 T cells in Susac syndrome. TCRdb re-analysed the immunoSEQ multiplex PCR reads in MiXCR, keeping a single row per CDR3 protein. The data show 100,000 to 150,000 distinct CDR3 sequences, roughly 93% seen once. The sample consisted of CD8+ T cells from PBMCs. Receptor source: a human donor with multiple sclerosis. The CDR3 runs from the conserved cysteine through the conserved F or W. The D gene is left open where the match is weak. Expanded clones get a size class; other rows say once, few or many, or leave the size out.

>TRBV20-1|-|TRBJ1-1|-
TGCAGTGCTAGAGGCCAGAACACTGAAGCTTTCTTT
CSARGQNTEAFF
>TRBV6-2/TRBV6-3|once|TRBJ2-7|-
TGTGCCAGCAGTTACTCGATCGCAGGGGCCGCCGAGCAGTACTTC
CASSYSIAGAAEQYF
>TRBV6-6|-|TRBJ2-3|TRBD2
TGTGCCAGCGGGGACTACCACACAGATACGCAGTATTTT
CASGDYHTDTQYF
>TRBV6-6|-|TRBJ2-3|TRBD2
TGTGCCAGCGGACTAAATAGCGGGAGCACAGATACGCAGTATTTT
CASGLNSGSTDTQYF
>TRBV15|-|TRBJ1-1|-
TGTGCCACCAGCAGAAGTGGCCCGGGGGGCACTGAAGCTTTCTTT
CATSRSGPGGTEAFF
>TRBV20-1|-|TRBJ1-1|-
TGCAGTGCTAGAGGTCTCCGGAACACTGAAGCTTTCTTT
CSARGLRNTEAFF
>TRBV10-3|once|TRBJ2-2|-
TGTGCCATCAGTGCCCCCGCAACACGGAACACCGGGGAGCTGTTTTTT
CAISAPATRNTGELFF
>TRBV2|-|TRBJ2-1|-
TGTGCCAGCCGAGGGGGTGAGCAGTTCTTC
CASRGGEQFF
>TRBV7-9|-|TRBJ1-4|-
TGTGCCAGCAGCTTAGCCAATAATGAAAAACTGTTTTTT
CASSLANNEKLFF
>TRBV7-2|-|TRBJ1-2|-
TGTGCCAGCAGCTTAGGGGTAACAGGGTACTATGGCTACACCTTC
CASSLGVTGYYGYTF
>TRBV27|once|TRBJ2-6|-
TGTGCCAGCAGTTCCCGTACCTCTGGGGCCAACGTCCTGACTTTC
CASSSRTSGANVLTF
>TRBV20-1|once|TRBJ2-1|-
TGCAGTGCTAGAACTGAGAACAGACGCGACGAGCAGTTCTTC
CSARTENRRDEQFF
>TRBV6-5|-|TRBJ1-5|-
TGTGCCAGCAGTTACGCCAGATCAAGGGGAGGGTGGCATTTT
CASSYARSRGGWHF
>TRBV14|-|TRBJ1-2|-
TGTGCCAGCAGCCAAGATCGAAGGTTTCATGTAGCCACCTTC
CASSQDRRFHVATF
>TRBV1|-|TRBJ2-5|-
TGCACCAGCAGCCAAACAGGACAGGGGGAAGAGACCCAGTACTTC
CTSSQTGQGEETQYF
>TRBV24-1|-|TRBJ2-4|-
TGTGCCACCAGTTCTCTCGGGGCCACTGCCAAAAACATTCAGTACTTC
CATSSLGATAKNIQYF
>TRBV7-9|-|TRBJ2-3|TRBD2
TGTGCCAGCAGCTTAGACCATCAGCGGGAGGGCCTGGATACGCAGTATTTT
CASSLDHQREGLDTQYF
>TRBV4-1|-|TRBJ1-2|-
TGCGCCAGCAGACACTGGGACACCTATGGCTACACCTTC
CASRHWDTYGYTF
>TRBV2|-|TRBJ1-6|TRBD1
TGTGCCAGCAGTTCCCGGGACAGGGGGCGCGGCTCCTATAATTCACCCCTCCACTTT
CASSSRDRGRGSYNSPLHF
>TRBV20-1|-|TRBJ2-4|TRBD2
TGCAGTGCTAGGCAGCGGGGGGCCCTAGCCAAAAACATTCAGTACTTC
CSARQRGALAKNIQYF
>TRBV2|-|TRBJ1-2|-
TGTGCCAGCAGTGAAGCTAGGGACACCTATGGCTACACCTTC
CASSEARDTYGYTF
>TRBV30|-|TRBJ2-1|-
TGTGCCTGGAGCCTAGGGTCGGTTGAGCAGTTCTTC
CAWSLGSVEQFF
>TRBV30|-|TRBJ2-1|TRBD2
TGTGCCTGGAGTGTACTCCTAGCGGGAGGGCGATATGAGCAGTTCTTC
CAWSVLLAGGRYEQFF
>TRBV21-1|-|TRBJ2-2|-
TGTGCCAGCAGCAATCTGGAACAGGGGGCGAGCACCGGGGAGCTGTTTTTT
CASSNLEQGASTGELFF
>TRBV3-1|-|TRBJ2-7|-
TGTGCCAGCAGCCAAAATCCAAGGGGCTACGAGCAGTACTTC
CASSQNPRGYEQYF
>TRBV6-2/TRBV6-3|-|TRBJ2-5|-
TGTGCCAGCGCCCGGCGCCGGGACCAAGAGACCCAGTACTTC
CASARRRDQETQYF
>TRBV27|-|TRBJ2-1|-
TGTGCCAGCCCCTCTCGGACGGCTTACGGAGAGCAGTTCTTC
CASPSRTAYGEQFF
>TRBV7-9|-|TRBJ1-5|-
TGTGCCAGCAGCCCTAGGGAGGTTGGCCCCCAGCATTTT
CASSPREVGPQHF
>TRBV28|-|TRBJ2-3|-
TGTGCCAGCAGGACCAGGGTGCGGAGGACAGATACGCAGTATTTT
CASRTRVRRTDTQYF
>TRBV27|-|TRBJ2-2|-
TGTGCCAGCAGTTTCGGGATAGGGGACACCGGGGAGCTGTTTTTT
CASSFGIGDTGELFF
>TRBV7-2|once|TRBJ2-6|-
TGTGCCAGCAGCTCTAGGGGTTTCTCTGGGGCCAACGTCCTGACTTTC
CASSSRGFSGANVLTF
>TRBV29-1|-|TRBJ2-7|-
TGCAGCGTTGCGGGGGCTCCCTCCTACGAGCAGTACTTC
CSVAGAPSYEQYF
>TRBV28|few|TRBJ2-1|TRBD2
TGTGCCAGCAGCCCCGTGCCTAGCGGGGCTAATGAGCAGTTCTTC
CASSPVPSGANEQFF